This T cell receptor beta chain was documented in a study of regulatory T cells in long-lasting Graves disease. Overall study: Newly diagnosed Graves' patients took antithyroid drugs under 3 months.

According to the study, TCR beta libraries were built with iRepertoire HTBI primers and CDR3-region Arm-PCR. TCRdb reprocessed the multiplex PCR reads with MiXCR, giving one entry per CDR3 protein. The sample holds 350,000 to 400,000 distinct CDR3 sequences, 16% seen once. Regarding time point: newly diagnosed GD, antithyroid drugs for less than 3 months. RNA isolated from PBMCs was used to make the TCR library. Peripheral blood, nine milliliters of it, was drawn into EDTA tubes. The V gene lost 5 bases and the J gene lost 4 bases, with 12 bases spanning the gap. The germline V gene encodes CDR1 MNHNS and CDR2 SASEGT. The CDR3 runs to 14 residues. The sample was also reused in another study, on T cells in Graves' hyperthyroidism and ophthalmopathy. That study adds: The model foresaw ophthalmopathy a median 6.5 months prior to onset.

This chain connects TRBV6-1 to TRBJ1-5; D gene uncertain. This material consisted of peripheral blood mononuclear cells (PBMCs), taken at new diagnosis, from a patient treated with antithyroid drugs. The TCR sequence derives from a woman aged 18-29 years with Graves disease. The CDR3 here is CASSQGSINQPQHF. In nucleotides, the CDR3 is TGTGCCAGCAGTCAAGGCAGCATAAATCAGCCCCAGCATTTT.